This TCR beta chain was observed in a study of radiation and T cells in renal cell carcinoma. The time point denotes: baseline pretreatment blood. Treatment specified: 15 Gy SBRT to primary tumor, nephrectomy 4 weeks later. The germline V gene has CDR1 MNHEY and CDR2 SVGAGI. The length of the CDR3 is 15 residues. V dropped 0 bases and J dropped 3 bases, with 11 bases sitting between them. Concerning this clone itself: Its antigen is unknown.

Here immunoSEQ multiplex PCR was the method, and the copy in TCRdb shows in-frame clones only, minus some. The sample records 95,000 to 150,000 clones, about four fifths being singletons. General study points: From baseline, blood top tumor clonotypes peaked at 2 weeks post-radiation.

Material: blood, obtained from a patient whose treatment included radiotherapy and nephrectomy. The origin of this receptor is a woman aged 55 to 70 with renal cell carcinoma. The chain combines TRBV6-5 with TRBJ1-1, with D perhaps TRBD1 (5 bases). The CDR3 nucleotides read TGTGCCAGCAGTTACTCGAGGGGAGGACACACTGAAGCTTTCTTT. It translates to CASSYSRGGHTEAFF.